The sequence of this TCR beta chain was determined in a study of untreated major depressive disorder. Produced via immunoSEQ multiplex PCR; TCRdb's table is partial and in-frame only. The table includes about 21,000 clones, nearly 90% detected once. The length of the CDR3 is 15 residues. Germline V gives CDR1 SNHLY, CDR2 FYNNEI. After removal of 4 bases from V and 5 bases from J, the junction contained 7 bases not matched to a gene. This sequence joins TRBV2 and TRBJ2-5, with TRBD2 identical over 10 bases. Sequenced sample: CD4+ T cells from PBMCs. The sequence was collected from a woman in her forties in good health. CDR3 sequence: CASSVKRGGQETQYF. The CDR3 region has the DNA TGTGCCAGCAGTGTAAAGCGGGGGGGCCAGGAGACCCAGTACTTC.